This T cell receptor beta chain came from a study of blood T cell repertoires in COVID-19. Membership in each cohort depended on participant-reported clinical history. CDR3 length: 16 residues. Trimming stripped 4 bases from V and 5 bases from J, with 17 bases between. Germline V gene sequence: CDR1 LGHNA, CDR2 YSLEER. This clone was seen a single time. Study processing details: Estimation of nucleated cell counts relied on the amplification of reference gene primers. Some clones are missing from TCRdb's copy, which holds only in-frame ones; the method was immunoSEQ multiplex PCR. V and J calls and clone size are given by that table; D and trimming were obtained from the DNA. This sample yields fewer than 400,000 clones, of which about 90% are seen a single time; around 1.7% belongs to the top ten.

Sequenced material: PBMCs or T cells enriched from blood (not recorded which). The chain employs TRBV4-3 and TRBJ2-2; D uncertain. The receptor comes from a woman in her twenties or thirties who had recovered from COVID-19. The CDR3 sequence is CASSLSDHRTTGELFF. The CDR3 nucleotides are TGCGCCAGCAGCCTATCAGATCACAGAACTACCGGGGAGCTGTTTTTT.